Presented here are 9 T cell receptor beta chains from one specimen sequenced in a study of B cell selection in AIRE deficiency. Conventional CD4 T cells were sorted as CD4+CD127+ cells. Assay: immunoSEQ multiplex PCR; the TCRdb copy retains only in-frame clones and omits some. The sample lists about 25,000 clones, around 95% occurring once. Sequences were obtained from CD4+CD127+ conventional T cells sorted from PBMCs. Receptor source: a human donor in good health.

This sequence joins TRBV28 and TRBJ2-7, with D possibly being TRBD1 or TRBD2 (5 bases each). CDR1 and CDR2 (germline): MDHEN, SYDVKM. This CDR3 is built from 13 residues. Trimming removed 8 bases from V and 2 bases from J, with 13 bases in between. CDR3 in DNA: TGTGCCAGCCTCTCGGGACCAACCTACGAGCAGTACTTC. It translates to CASLSGPTYEQYF.

CDR3 protein: CASSPGGGRGRRYEQYF. In nucleotides, the CDR3 is TGTGCCAGCAGCCCCGGTGGGGGGCGAGGTAGGCGCTACGAGCAGTACTTC. The V call is TRBV9, the J call TRBJ2-7; D could derive from TRBD1 or TRBD2 (6 bases each). The ends were cut back, 4 bases at V and 3 bases at J, with 23 bases in the middle. The CDR3 covers 17 residues. Germline-derived CDR1 and CDR2 are SGDLS and YYNGEE. The variable domain in full, completed from reference TRBV9 and TRBJ2-7, reads DSGVTQTPKHLITATGQRVTLRCSPRSGDLSVYWYQQSLDQGLQFLIQYYNGEERAKGNILERFSAQQFPDLHSELNLSSLELGDSALYFCASSPGGGRGRRYEQYFGPGTRLTVT.

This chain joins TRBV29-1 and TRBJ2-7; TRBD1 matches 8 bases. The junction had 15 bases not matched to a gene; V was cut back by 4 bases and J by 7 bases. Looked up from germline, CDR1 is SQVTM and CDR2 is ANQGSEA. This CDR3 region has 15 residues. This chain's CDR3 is CSVGLMDRDSPEQYF. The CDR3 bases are TGCAGCGTTGGTTTGATGGACAGGGATTCTCCAGAGCAGTACTTC.

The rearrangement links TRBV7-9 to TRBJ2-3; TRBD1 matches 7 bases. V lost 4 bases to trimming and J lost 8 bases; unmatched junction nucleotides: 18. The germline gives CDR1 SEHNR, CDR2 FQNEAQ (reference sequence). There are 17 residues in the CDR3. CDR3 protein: CASSSLFKGAASGTQYF. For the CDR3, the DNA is TGTGCCAGCAGCTCCCTCTTTAAGGGGGCCGCGAGTGGTACGCAGTATTTT.

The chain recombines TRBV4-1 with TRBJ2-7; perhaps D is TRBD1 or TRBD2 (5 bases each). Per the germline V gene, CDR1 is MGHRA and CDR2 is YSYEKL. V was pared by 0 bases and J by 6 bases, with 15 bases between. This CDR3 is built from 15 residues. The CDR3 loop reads CASSQDPGRVGEQYF. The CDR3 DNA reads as TGCGCCAGCAGCCAAGATCCAGGGAGAGTGGGCGAGCAGTACTTC.

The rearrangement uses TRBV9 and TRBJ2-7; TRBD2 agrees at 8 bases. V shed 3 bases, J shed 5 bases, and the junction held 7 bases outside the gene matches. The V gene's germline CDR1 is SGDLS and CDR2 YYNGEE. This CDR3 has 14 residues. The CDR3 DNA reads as TGTGCCAGCAGCGCAATTTCGGGAGGGAACGAGCAGTACTTC. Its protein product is CASSAISGGNEQYF.

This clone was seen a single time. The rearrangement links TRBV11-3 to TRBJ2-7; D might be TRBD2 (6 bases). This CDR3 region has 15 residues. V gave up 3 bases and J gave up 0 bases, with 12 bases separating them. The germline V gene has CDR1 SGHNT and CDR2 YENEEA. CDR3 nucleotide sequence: TGTGCCAGCAGCTTGCGGTCTAGCGACTCCTACGAGCAGTACTTC. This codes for CASSLRSSDSYEQYF.

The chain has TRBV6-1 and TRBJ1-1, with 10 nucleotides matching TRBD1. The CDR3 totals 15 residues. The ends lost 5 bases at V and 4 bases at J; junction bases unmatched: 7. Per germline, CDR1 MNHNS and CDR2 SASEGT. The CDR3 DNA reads TGTGCCAGCAGTCTGAGGGACAGGGGAGGCACTGAAGCTTTCTTT. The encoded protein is CASSLRDRGGTEAFF.

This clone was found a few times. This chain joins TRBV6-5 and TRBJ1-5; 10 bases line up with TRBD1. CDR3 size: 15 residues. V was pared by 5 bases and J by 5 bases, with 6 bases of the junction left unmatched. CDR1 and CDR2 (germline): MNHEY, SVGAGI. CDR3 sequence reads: CASSRDRGEDQPQHF. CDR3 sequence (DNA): TGTGCCAGCAGTCGGGACAGGGGAGAAGATCAGCCCCAGCATTTT.